This is a list of T cell receptor beta chains from one sample in a study of technical replicates of blood from a handful of donors. The method was immunoSEQ multiplex PCR; TCRdb's version includes in-frame clones alone and lacks a portion of them. In the table there are 100,000 or so clones, 95% of which are singletons. What was sequenced was T cells isolated from PBMCs. These receptors were collected from a human donor in good health. The CDR3 runs from the conserved cysteine through the conserved F or W. D genes are given only for firm matches. Size values are once, few and many counts, or a class for expanded clones, and some rows have none.

cdr3_nt cdr3_aa j_call cdr3_length v_call clone_size d_call
TGTGCCAGCAGGCCCGGACTTAACTATGGCTACACCTTC CASRPGLNYGYTF TRBJ1-2 13 TRBV5-4 NA NA
TGTGCCAGCAGCTTTCGGGGATGGGGAGAGACCCAGTACTTC CASSFRGWGETQYF TRBJ2-5 14 TRBV5-8 NA NA
TGTGCCAGCAGCCTTAGAGGTGGCTACACCTTC CASSLRGGYTF TRBJ1-2 11 TRBV7-9 NA NA
TGTGCCAGCAGCAGCATACTAGCGGGGAGATCCTACAATGAGCAGTTCTTC CASSSILAGRSYNEQFF TRBJ2-1 17 TRBV7-9 NA TRBD2
TGCGCCAGCAGCCCTGTCCTAGCGGGTTTATACGAGCAGTACTTC CASSPVLAGLYEQYF TRBJ2-7 15 TRBV5-1 NA TRBD2
TGTGCCAGCGGGGGACAGAACTATGGCTACACCTTC CASGGQNYGYTF TRBJ1-2 12 TRBV19 once TRBD1
TGCGCCAGCACCAAGGGGGACGTAGACAATGAGCAGTTCTTC CASTKGDVDNEQFF TRBJ2-1 14 TRBV5-1 NA NA
TGTGCCAGCAGCGCGGAGACCGGAGCGGAGACCCAGTACTTC CASSAETGAETQYF TRBJ2-5 14 TRBV9 NA NA
TGTGCCAGCAGCGTAGACGCAGGGGGAAACACCATATATTTT CASSVDAGGNTIYF TRBJ1-3 14 TRBV9 NA NA
TGTGCCAGCAGTTTCGTAGCCGGGACATCCTACGAGCAGTACTTC CASSFVAGTSYEQYF TRBJ2-7 15 TRBV27 NA NA
TGTGCCAGCAGGTGGGAGTCTCTGGGCACAGATACGCAGTATTTT CASRWESLGTDTQYF TRBJ2-3 15 TRBV6-1 NA NA
TGCAGCGTAAGACGGGGGGGCGGATCAGATACGCAGTATTTT CSVRRGGGSDTQYF TRBJ2-3 14 TRBV29-1 NA TRBD2
TGTGCCAGCAGCTCCGACTACAATCAGCCCCAGCATTTT CASSSDYNQPQHF TRBJ1-5 13 TRBV11-1 NA NA
TGTGCCAGCAGCCTCCCAGGGGTAAGCTACGAGCAGTACTTC CASSLPGVSYEQYF TRBJ2-7 14 TRBV5-5 NA NA
TGTGCCAGTAGTAATCCGGCGACAGAAGCTTTCTTT CASSNPATEAFF TRBJ1-1 12 TRBV19 NA NA
TGTGCCAGTAGTCAGGACTATTATCCCCCCTACAATGAGCAGTTCTTC CASSQDYYPPYNEQFF TRBJ2-1 16 TRBV19 few NA
TGTGCCAGTAGTCCAGGGACAGGGGACTACGAGCAGTACTTC CASSPGTGDYEQYF TRBJ2-7 14 TRBV19 NA TRBD1
TGTGCCAGCAGGAGGGTGATTGGGACTGAAGCTTTCTTT CASRRVIGTEAFF TRBJ1-1 13 TRBV27 NA NA
TGTGCCAGCAGTTCCTACAGGGGCCAGAACTGGGGGGAGCTGTTTTTT CASSSYRGQNWGELFF TRBJ2-2 16 TRBV27 NA TRBD1
TGTGCCAGCAGTTACGCTAATAGCAATCAGCCCCAGCATTTT CASSYANSNQPQHF TRBJ1-5 14 TRBV6-5 NA NA
TGTGCCAGCAGCCCTACTAGCGGGGGTTCCTACGAGCAGTACTTC CASSPTSGGSYEQYF TRBJ2-7 15 TRBV9 NA TRBD2
TGCGCCAGCAGCCAATCGGTCGGAGAAAGTAGCTACGAGCAGTACTTC CASSQSVGESSYEQYF TRBJ2-7 16 TRBV4-1 once NA
TGCAGCGCAGGGGACAGGTCCACCGGGGAGCTGTTTTTT CSAGDRSTGELFF TRBJ2-2 13 TRBV29-1 NA TRBD1
TGTGCCAGCAGTCTCAAGGCGGGAGGGCCAGATGAGCAGTTCTTC CASSLKAGGPDEQFF TRBJ2-1 15 TRBV6-5 NA TRBD2
TGTGCCAGTAGTATAGAGGGTCCATCGGGCACCGGGGAGCTGTTTTTT CASSIEGPSGTGELFF TRBJ2-2 16 TRBV19 NA NA
TGTGCCAGCAGCTTAATAGGACAGGGAGGCCCCTACGAGCAGTACTTC CASSLIGQGGPYEQYF TRBJ2-7 16 TRBV11-2 NA TRBD1
TGCGCCAGCAGCCATAGTGGGACAGGCTTTCCAAGGGTTTACGAGCAGTACTTC CASSHSGTGFPRVYEQYF TRBJ2-7 18 TRBV4-1 NA TRBD1
TGTGCCAGCAGTTTAGGAGGGGGCTACACTGAAGCTTTCTTT CASSLGGGYTEAFF TRBJ1-1 14 TRBV14 NA TRBD1
TGTGCCAGCAGCTTAGAGACTGGCGAGCAGTTCTTC CASSLETGEQFF TRBJ2-1 12 TRBV7-2 NA NA
TGTGCCAGCAGCCTGTGGGGCGCAGGGGGCTTTTTTGGAAACACCATATATTTT CASSLWGAGGFFGNTIYF TRBJ1-3 18 TRBV28 NA TRBD1